This T cell receptor (beta chain) is drawn from a study of T cells in Graves' hyperthyroidism and ophthalmopathy. Study results and caveats: By a 13 V-J model, ophthalmopathy was set apart from stable hyperthyroidism. Prediction of ophthalmopathy progression came a median approximately 7 months pre-onset.

TCR beta CDR3 region amplification was performed from RNA transcripts. Initially, a first-round RT-PCR of the TCR CDR3 employed the HTBI primer set. In TCRdb, the multiplex PCR reads were re-called with MiXCR into one record per CDR3 protein. There are about 520,000 distinct CDR3 sequences in the sample; roughly 20% occur only once, and 26% lies in the top ten. Germline V gene lookup returns CDR1 MDHEN and CDR2 SYDVKM. The CDR3 runs to 13 residues. The trim removed 8 bases at V and 10 bases at J, leaving 8 bases unmatched. Many counts were recorded for this clonotype. Antigen specificity is unknown. The material sequenced was blood. The clonotype originates from a man younger than 30 with Graves' hyperthyroidism. V usage is TRBV28 and J usage is TRBJ1-6; 7 bases map to TRBD1. CDR3 sequence (DNA): TGTGCCAGCCGAAGACAGGGAGAGTCACCCCTCCACTTT. Its translation: CASRRQGESPLHF.